The 16 T cell receptor beta chains presented below share a single source sample, sequenced in a study of blood T cell repertoires in COVID-19. Some clones are missing from TCRdb's copy, which holds only in-frame ones; the method was immunoSEQ multiplex PCR. The data hold about 380,000 clones, with about 90% observed a single time. The sequenced material came from peripheral blood. Receptors originate from a man younger than 30 with active or convalescent COVID-19.

Ten or more counts support this clone. J is TRBJ2-5 and V is TRBV20-1, with TRBD1 identical over 10 bases. This CDR3 has 14 amino acids. In germline, CDR1 is DFQATT, CDR2 SNEGSKA (reference sequence). V shed 3 bases and J 3 bases; nucleotides not matched to a gene: 4. CDR3: CSASAGTGEETQYF. CDR3 coding DNA: TGCAGTGCTAGTGCCGGGACAGGGGAAGAGACCCAGTACTTC.

The chain uses TRBV5-5 and TRBJ1-4, with 7 bases matching TRBD1. The J segment lost 2 bases and the V segment lost 4 bases, leaving 8 bases of the junction unmatched. The germline gives CDR1 SGHKS, CDR2 YYEKEE (reference sequence). CDR3 length: 16 amino acids. This chain's CDR3 is CASSLEQGTTNEKLFF. For the CDR3, the DNA is TGTGCCAGCAGCCTAGAACAGGGGACTACTAATGAAAAACTGTTTTTT.

CDR3 nucleotides: TGCGCCAGCAGCCAAGATCGGCTCCTAGTGGGCTACGAGCAGTACTTC. It specifies CASSQDRLLVGYEQYF. This rearrangement joins TRBV4-3 to TRBJ2-7; no reliable D call. V was shortened by 0 bases and J by 3 bases, with 15 bases between the two germline ends. The CDR3 is made up of 16 amino acids. Germline V CDR1 and CDR2: LGHNA, YSLEER.

The CDR3 DNA reads as TGTGCCAGCAGTGAAGCAGTTGAGGTCCCAAACTATGGCTACACCTTC. Translation gives CASSEAVEVPNYGYTF. The rearrangement joins TRBV6-1 to TRBJ1-2; no definite D call. Trimming shortened V by 0 bases and J by 2 bases, and 13 bases separated the two germline ends. The CDR3 totals 16 residues. CDR1 and CDR2 from the germline V gene are MNHNS and SASEGT.

The V call is TRBV5-6, the J call TRBJ1-3, with TRBD1 matching over 7 bases. This CDR3 region has 15 residues. V dropped 4 bases and J dropped 2; count of bases not matched to a gene: 6. Per the germline V gene, CDR1 is SGHDT and CDR2 is YYEEEE. CDR3 protein: CASSHRGGTGNTIYF. CDR3 DNA sequence: TGTGCCAGCAGCCACCGAGGGGGCACTGGAAACACCATATATTTT.

The chain joins TRBV9 to TRBJ1-6; D remains ambiguous. The CDR3 is 14 amino acids. V was clipped by 1 base and J by 7 bases, with 9 bases between them. Germline values: CDR1 SGDLS, CDR2 YYNGEE. The CDR3 spells CASSVKFGNSPLHF. CDR3 nucleotide sequence: TGTGCCAGCAGCGTAAAGTTCGGGAATTCACCCCTCCACTTT. Drawing the rest from reference TRBV9 and TRBJ1-6, the complete variable domain is DSGVTQTPKHLITATGQRVTLRCSPRSGDLSVYWYQQSLDQGLQFLIQYYNGEERAKGNILERFSAQQFPDLHSELNLSSLELGDSALYFCASSVKFGNSPLHFGNGTRLTVT.

This clone was counted between two and nine times. The chain combines TRBV27 with TRBJ1-1; D not resolved. The CDR3 has 15 residues. Germline V CDR1 and CDR2: MNHEY, SMNVEV (reference sequence). Trimming left V 0 bases short and J 10 bases short, with 18 bases between. The CDR3: CASSLSGLLFLGAFF. DNA for the CDR3: TGTGCCAGCAGTTTATCCGGGTTACTCTTCTTGGGAGCTTTCTTT.

The V call is TRBV6-5, the J call TRBJ1-1; D is perhaps TRBD1 (6 bases). Per the germline V gene, CDR1 is MNHEY and CDR2 is SVGAGI. The CDR3 contains 14 residues. Trimming left V 7 bases short and J 0 bases short, with 12 bases between. CDR3 nucleotides: TGTGCCAGCATTCCGGGACATATGAACACTGAAGCTTTCTTT. Protein product: CASIPGHMNTEAFF.

The chain combines TRBV7-6 with TRBJ1-2; no definite D call. Germline values: CDR1 SGHVS, CDR2 FNYEAQ. The CDR3 is 15 amino acids. V lost 5 bases to trimming and J lost 6 bases, with 19 bases between them. The CDR3 loop reads CASSPRPRTSDGYTF. As DNA, the CDR3 is TGTGCCAGCAGCCCTAGGCCGCGGACTTCGGATGGCTACACCTTC.

The chain joins TRBV19 to TRBJ1-5; no clear D gene. Looked up from germline, CDR1 is LNHDA and CDR2 is SQIVND (reference sequence). This CDR3 region has 16 residues. V was trimmed by 1 base and J by 1 base, leaving 11 bases between them. CDR3 protein: CASSIGYTLSNQPQHF. In nucleotides, the CDR3 is TGTGCCAGTAGTATAGGGTACACCTTAAGCAATCAGCCCCAGCATTTT.

In this sample, this clone turned up once. J is TRBJ2-1 and V is TRBV7-6, with D perhaps matching TRBD2 (6 bases). The CDR3 sequence is 15 residues long. Germline CDR1 is SGHVS and CDR2 is FNYEAQ. The V gene lost 2 bases and the J gene lost 2 bases, with 10 bases spanning the gap. CDR3 region: CASSLSGSPYNEQFF. The CDR3 DNA is TGTGCCAGCAGCTTATCCGGGAGTCCCTACAATGAGCAGTTCTTC.

This clone occurred many times. This chain links TRBV6-2 or TRBV6-3 with TRBJ1-5, with D perhaps matching TRBD1 (5 bases). In germline, CDR1 is MNHEY, CDR2 SVGEGT. With 4 bases removed from V and 9 bases from J, the gap between germline ends came to 16 bases. The CDR3 is made up of 14 amino acids. The CDR3, as DNA: TGTGCCAGCAGTTCGCAGGGCCCTCCGAGGCCCCAGCATTTT. It specifies CASSSQGPPRPQHF.

The V and J genes are TRBV5-1 and TRBJ1-6, with 7 positions matching TRBD1. The junction had 2 bases not matched to a gene; V was cut back by 0 bases and J by 2 bases. The CDR3 has 16 residues. Germline V gene lookup returns CDR1 SGHRS and CDR2 YFSETQ. The chain's CDR3 is CASSLEGGTYNSPLHF. In DNA form, the CDR3 reads TGCGCCAGCAGCTTGGAAGGGGGCACCTATAATTCACCCCTCCACTTT.

This sequence joins TRBV6-5 and TRBJ2-1; 7 positions agree with TRBD2. V lost 8 bases and J lost 8; bases outside the gene matches: 9. The CDR3 consists of 13 residues. Germline values: CDR1 MNHEY, CDR2 SVGAGI. The CDR3 here is CASGAGRVDEQFF. CDR3 sequence (DNA): TGTGCCAGCGGGGCAGGGAGGGTGGATGAGCAGTTCTTC.

The V and J genes are TRBV6-5 and TRBJ2-7; 7 bases agree with TRBD2. Trimming at V came to 6 bases and at J to 3 bases, leaving 5 bases not matched to a gene. Germline V gene data show CDR1 as MNHEY and CDR2 as SVGAGI. The CDR3 has 13 amino acids. CDR3 nucleotides: TGTGCCAGCAGCCGGGGACTAAACTACGAGCAGTACTTC. It translates to CASSRGLNYEQYF.

The chain has TRBV14 and TRBJ1-1; maybe TRBD1 (5 bases). V was pared by 5 bases and J by 5 bases, with 15 bases between. This CDR3 has 14 amino acids. Germline CDR1 is SGHDN and CDR2 is FVKESK. The CDR3, as DNA: TGTGCCAGCAGCGTACAGGATGGGGGGACTGAAGCTTTCTTT. It is translated as CASSVQDGGTEAFF. Complete variable domain (other parts from reference TRBV14 and TRBJ1-1): EAGVTQFPSHSVIEKGQTVTLRCDPISGHDNLYWYRRVMGKEIKFLLHFVKESKQDESGMPNNRFLAERTGGTYSTLKVQPAELEDSGVYFCASSVQDGGTEAFFGQGTRLTVV.